These T cell receptor beta chains were read from a single sample in a study of T-cell reconstitution after alpha-beta-depleted transplantation in children. TCRdb called the PCR reads again in MiXCR, with one record for every CDR3 protein. The sample includes around 300,000 distinct CDR3 sequences, more than 9% of them seen just once. The sample was peripheral blood, taken 180 days after TCRalphabeta/CD19-depleted stem cell transplant. Receptors were obtained from a male patient aged 2 to 9 who had a stem cell transplant for chronic granulomatous disease, so the T cells may come from the graft donor. The CDR3 runs from the conserved cysteine through the conserved F or W. Fields, in order: V gene, clone size, D gene, J gene, CDR3 DNA, CDR3 protein. A D gene is named only where the DNA matches it firmly. Clone size is not always given. Where it is, it says once, few, many or a class for expanded clones.

>TRBV12-3/TRBV12-4|.|TRBD2|TRBJ2-3
TGTGCCAGCAGTTTGGTTCGAGCGGGGGGGCCGGGAGATACGCAGTATTTT
CASSLVRAGGPGDTQYF
>TRBV5-4|many|.|TRBJ2-5
TGTGCCAGCAGCTTGTGGGGGGGCCAGGAAGAGACCCAGTACTTC
CASSLWGGQEETQYF
>TRBV18|many|.|TRBJ1-6
TGTGCCAGCTCACCACGCCGAGGCGGGGTGAATAATTCACCCCTCCACTTT
CASSPRRGGVNNSPLHF
>TRBV5-2|.|.|TRBJ2-6
TGTGCCAGGAGCCCCGGACACGTCTTACTCTCCTCCGGGGCCAACGTCCTGACTTTC
CARSPGHVLLSSGANVLTF
>TRBV19|many|TRBD2|TRBJ2-2
TGTGCCAGTAACGGACTAGCGGGGACCGGGGAGCTGTTTTTT
CASNGLAGTGELFF
>TRBV4-3|many|.|TRBJ2-5
TGCGCCAGCAGCCAAGAGGTGAGAGAGACCCAGTACTTC
CASSQEVRETQYF
>TRBV3-1|many|TRBD2|TRBJ2-7
TGTGCCAGCAGCCCTTTTAGCGGGAGATACGAGCAGTACTTC
CASSPFSGRYEQYF
>TRBV6-2/TRBV6-3|many|TRBD1|TRBJ2-7
TGTGCCAGCAGTTACTCGCTACGGACAGGGGTCTACGAGCAGTACTTC
CASSYSLRTGVYEQYF
>TRBV28|many|.|TRBJ1-5
TGTGCCAGCAATCCGCAGGGGACTAATCAGCCCCAGCATTTT
CASNPQGTNQPQHF
>TRBV5-1|many|TRBD2|TRBJ2-7
TGCGCCAGCAGCCCCGTCGGGACTAGCAACGAGCAGTACTTC
CASSPVGTSNEQYF
>TRBV5-4|many|.|TRBJ1-1
TGTGCCAGCAGCTTTAAGGACACTGAAGCTTTCTTT
CASSFKDTEAFF